This T cell receptor (beta chain) was identified in a study of cytomegalovirus exposure and HLA in healthy donors. The CDR3 sequence is 17 residues long. Donors counted as nominally healthy when sampled, yet unrecorded immune exposures were likely. The PCR ran on 60 Vbeta and 13 Jbeta primers. Clones were sequenced by immunoSEQ multiplex PCR, and TCRdb holds only the in-frame ones, with some missing. The sample includes about 130,000 clones, approximately 82% of them seen just once. Sequenced: PBMCs. This sequence originates from a boy between 2 and 15 years old in good health and CMV-seronegative. The chain combines TRBV7-5 with TRBJ1-3. TRBV7-5 is recorded as a pseudogene. The CDR3 nucleotides are TGTGCCAGAAGCCCCCCCTCCCGGGCAGGGAGGGTAAACACCATATATTTT. This codes for CARSPPSRAGRVNTIYF.